Described below is a single TCR beta chain sequence and its context. The entry originates in a study of OX40 agonist ivuxolimab in advanced cancers. Clones were sequenced by immunoSEQ multiplex PCR, and TCRdb holds only the in-frame ones, with some missing. The repertoire consists of tens of thousands of clones, with 70% to 90% occurring once and the leading ten covering 20% to 30%. Trimming removed 3 bases from V and 2 bases from J, with 11 bases in between. The CDR3 is made up of 14 amino acids. Germline CDR1 LNHDA, CDR2 SQIVND (reference sequence). The rearrangement uses TRBV19 and TRBJ2-7; possibly TRBD2 for D (6 bases). The receptor comes from an adult with an advanced solid tumor such as melanoma, head and neck, liver or kidney cancer. The material sequenced was CD4+ or CD8+ T cells sorted from blood, taken in a trial of the OX40 agonist ivuxolimab. Here the CDR3 DNA reads TGTGCCAGTAGTATCTCCGGGAGTGCCTACGAGCAGTACTTC. This translates into CASSISGSAYEQYF.